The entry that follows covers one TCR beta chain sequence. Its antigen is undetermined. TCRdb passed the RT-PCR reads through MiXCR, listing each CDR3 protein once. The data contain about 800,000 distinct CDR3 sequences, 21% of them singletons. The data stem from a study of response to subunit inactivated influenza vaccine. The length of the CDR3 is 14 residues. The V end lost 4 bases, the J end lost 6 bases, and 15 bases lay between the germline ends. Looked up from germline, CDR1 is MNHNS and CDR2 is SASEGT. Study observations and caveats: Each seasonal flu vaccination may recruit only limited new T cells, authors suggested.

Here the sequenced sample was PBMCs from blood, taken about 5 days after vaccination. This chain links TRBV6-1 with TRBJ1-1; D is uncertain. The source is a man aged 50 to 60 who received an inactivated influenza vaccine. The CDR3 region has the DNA TGTGCCAGCAGTGTATCATTAGGTGACGCTGAAGCTTTCTTT. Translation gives CASSVSLGDAEAFF.